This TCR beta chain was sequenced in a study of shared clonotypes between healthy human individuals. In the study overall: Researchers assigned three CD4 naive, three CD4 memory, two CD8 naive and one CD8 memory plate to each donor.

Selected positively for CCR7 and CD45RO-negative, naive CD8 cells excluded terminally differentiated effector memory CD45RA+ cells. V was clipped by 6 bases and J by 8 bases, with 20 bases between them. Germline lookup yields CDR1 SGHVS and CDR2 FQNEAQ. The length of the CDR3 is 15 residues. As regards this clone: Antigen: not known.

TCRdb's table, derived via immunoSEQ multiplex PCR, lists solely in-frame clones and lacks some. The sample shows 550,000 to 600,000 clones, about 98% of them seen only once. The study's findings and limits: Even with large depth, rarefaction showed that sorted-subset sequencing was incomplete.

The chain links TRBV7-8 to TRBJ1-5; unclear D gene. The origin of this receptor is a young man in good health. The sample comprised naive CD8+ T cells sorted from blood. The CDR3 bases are TGTGCCAGCAGTGAAGTGTCCCGTCCTGGGGAGCCCCAGCATTTT. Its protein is CASSEVSRPGEPQHF.